The 6 T cell receptor beta chains below come from one sample, sequenced in a study of T cells in localized non-small cell lung cancer (TCRdb year 2020). Libraries were made using the immunoSEQ multiplex PCR assay. TCRdb stores this immuneACCESS table with in-frame sequences only. Part of the clones is absent; in the studies checked, under half of the shortfall reflects unresolved V genes, and no reason is known for the rest. The sample has about 21,000 clones on record, over 75% of them singletons. About a sixth of the sample rests with the top ten. The sample consisted of PBMCs, taken before any cancer treatment. These receptors all stem from a woman aged 35-75 years with stage II squamous cell lung carcinoma.

The chain joins TRBV18 to TRBJ2-7; D might be TRBD1 or TRBD2, each matching 7 bases. V lost 3 bases and J lost 5, with 11 bases in between. The V gene's germline CDR1 is KGHSH and CDR2 LQKENI. There are 13 residues in the CDR3. The CDR3 region is CASSPPGGDEQYF. CDR3 DNA: TGTGCCAGCTCACCCCCAGGGGGGGACGAGCAGTACTTC.

This clone occurred a few times. This chain connects TRBV5-4 to TRBJ2-1, with 8 bases matching TRBD2. The CDR3 loop spans 15 amino acids. J gave up 6 bases and V 6 bases, and 11 bases lay outside the gene matches. CDR1 is SGHNT and CDR2 is YYREEE in the germline V gene (reference sequence). This chain's CDR3 is CASTNPPGGLNEQFF. The CDR3 coding sequence is TGTGCCAGCACCAATCCGCCGGGAGGGCTCAATGAGCAGTTCTTC.

The rearrangement links TRBV6-5 to TRBJ1-2; 9 nucleotides line up with TRBD1. The CDR3 has 13 residues. The V gene end was trimmed by 7 bases and the J gene end by 6 bases; junction bases not matched to a gene: 6. Germline V CDR1 and CDR2: MNHEY, SVGAGI. The CDR3 spells CASKGQGLNGYTF. CDR3 DNA: TGTGCCAGCAAGGGACAGGGCTTAAATGGCTACACCTTC.

This chain uses TRBV5-1 with TRBJ2-3, with no clear D. The length of the CDR3 is 16 residues. V lost 4 bases and J lost 2, with 17 bases in between. From germline, CDR1 is SGHRS and CDR2 YFSETQ. The CDR3 coding sequence is TGCGCCAGCAGCACCCCGGACGTACAGTACACAGATACGCAGTATTTT. Translation: CASSTPDVQYTDTQYF. Looking up the rest from reference TRBV5-1 and TRBJ2-3 gives the full variable domain: KAGVTQTPRYLIKTRGQQVTLSCSPISGHRSVSWYQQTPGQGLQFLFEYFSETQRNKGNFPGRFSGRQFSNSRSEMNVSTLELGDSALYLCASSTPDVQYTDTQYFGPGTRLTVL.

In this sample, this clone turned up once. The rearrangement joins TRBV7-2 to TRBJ1-5; no firm D call. Trimming cost V 1 base and J 0 bases, with 7 bases left between them. The CDR3 extends over 15 amino acids. Germline V gene data show CDR1 as SGHTA and CDR2 as FQGNSA. CDR3 in amino acids: CASSLDAYSNQPQHF. The CDR3 DNA sequence: TGTGCCAGCAGCTTAGACGCATATAGCAATCAGCCCCAGCATTTT.

This rearrangement joins TRBV11-2 to TRBJ2-5; D possibly corresponds to TRBD2 (5 bases). Germline V CDR1 and CDR2: SGHAT, FQNNGV. The CDR3 sequence is 14 residues long. The V end lost 4 bases, the J end lost 5 bases, and 14 bases lay between the germline ends. The DNA for the CDR3 is TGTGCCAGCAGCTCGTCCCGGACTGTCGAGACCCAGTACTTC. Translation: CASSSSRTVETQYF.